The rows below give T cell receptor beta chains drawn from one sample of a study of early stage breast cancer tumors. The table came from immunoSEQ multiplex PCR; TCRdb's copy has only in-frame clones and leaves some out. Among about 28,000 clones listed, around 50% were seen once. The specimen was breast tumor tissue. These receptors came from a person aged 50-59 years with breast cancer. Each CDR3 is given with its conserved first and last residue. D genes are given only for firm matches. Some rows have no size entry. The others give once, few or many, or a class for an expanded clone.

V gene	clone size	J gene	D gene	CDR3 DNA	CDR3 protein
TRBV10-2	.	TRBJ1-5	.	TGCGCCAGCACGGATGGCCTTGGAGGGCCCCAGCATTTT	CASTDGLGGPQHF
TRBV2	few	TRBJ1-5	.	TGTGCCAGCAGTGCGGACATCGGGCAGCCCCAGCATTTT	CASSADIGQPQHF
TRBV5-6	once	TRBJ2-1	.	TGTGCCAGCAGCTTTGGTGACAATGAGCAGTTCTTC	CASSFGDNEQFF
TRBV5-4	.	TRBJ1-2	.	TGTGCCAGCAGCTTGGATCCTAACTATGGCTACACCTTC	CASSLDPNYGYTF
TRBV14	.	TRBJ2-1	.	TGTGCCAGCAGCCAACAGGGTCCGGGTGAGCAGTTCTTC	CASSQQGPGEQFF
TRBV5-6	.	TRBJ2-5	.	TGTGCCAGCAGCTCCGGGACTGAGCCAACCCAGTACTTC	CASSSGTEPTQYF
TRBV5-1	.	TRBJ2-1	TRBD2	TGCGCCAGCAGCACGACTAGCGGGGCCTCCTACAATGAGCAGTTCTTC	CASSTTSGASYNEQFF
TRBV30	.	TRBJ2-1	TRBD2	TGTGCCTGGAGTGTTATTCCGGGAGGGCCCTACAATGAGCAGTTCTTC	CAWSVIPGGPYNEQFF
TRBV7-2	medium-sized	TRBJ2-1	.	TGTGCCAGCAGGCAAAGCTCCTACAATGAGCAGTTCTTC	CASRQSSYNEQFF
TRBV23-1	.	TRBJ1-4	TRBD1	TGCGCCAGCAGGTACGGGACAGGGTTGCCCGCGACTAATGAAAAACTGTTTTTT	CASRYGTGLPATNEKLFF
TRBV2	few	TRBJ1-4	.	TGTGCCAGCAGTGGAGACGCTAATGAAAAACTGTTTTTT	CASSGDANEKLFF
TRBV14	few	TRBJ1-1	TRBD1	TGTGCCAGCAGCGGACAGGGGGCATTGGGGACTGAAGCTTTCTTT	CASSGQGALGTEAFF
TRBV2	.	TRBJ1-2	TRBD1	TGTGCCAGCAGTGAAGCTTCCGGGACAGGGGCTGGCTACACCTTC	CASSEASGTGAGYTF
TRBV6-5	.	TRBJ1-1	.	TGTGCCAGCAGTGGCGACAGGCCCTACACTGAAGCTTTCTTT	CASSGDRPYTEAFF
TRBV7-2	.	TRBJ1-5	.	TGTGCCAGCAGCTTTAAAGGGTATAGCAATCAGCCCCAGCATTTT	CASSFKGYSNQPQHF
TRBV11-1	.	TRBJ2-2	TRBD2	TGTGCCAGCAGCTCCGGACTAGCCGGGGAGCTGTTTTTT	CASSSGLAGELFF
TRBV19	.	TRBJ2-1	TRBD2	TGTGCCAGTAGACGAGACGGGACTAGCGGGAGGTATGAGCAGTTCTTC	CASRRDGTSGRYEQFF
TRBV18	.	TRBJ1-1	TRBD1	TGTGCCAGCTCACAGAACAGGGGGATCTTGAACACTGAAGCTTTCTTT	CASSQNRGILNTEAFF
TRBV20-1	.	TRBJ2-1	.	TGCAGTGCTAGAGCGGGAGATGAGCAGTTCTTC	CSARAGDEQFF
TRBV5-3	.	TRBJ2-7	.	TGTGCCAGAAGTCGCGAGGGACCCTCCTACGAGCAGTACTTC	CARSREGPSYEQYF
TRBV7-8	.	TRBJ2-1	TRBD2	TGTGCCAGCAGCTTAGAGGCAGCGGGAGCCACCAGCTCCTACAATGAGCAGTTCTTC	CASSLEAAGATSSYNEQFF
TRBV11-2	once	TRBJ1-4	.	TGTGCCAGCAGCTTAGACCCCGGGGTTAATGAAAAACTGTTTTTT	CASSLDPGVNEKLFF
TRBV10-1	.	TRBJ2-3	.	TGCGCCAGCAGTGAGTTTATCGAAGATACGCAGTATTTT	CASSEFIEDTQYF
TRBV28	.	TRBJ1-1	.	TGTGCCAGCAGAACACAGGTGTACACTGAAGCTTTCTTT	CASRTQVYTEAFF
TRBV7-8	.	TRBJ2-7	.	TGTGCCAGCAGCTTGGGTGGGACCTACGAGCAGTACTTC	CASSLGGTYEQYF
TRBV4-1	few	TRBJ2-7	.	TGCGCCAGCAGCCAAGATCTCCCCCTGGGCGAGCAGTACTTC	CASSQDLPLGEQYF
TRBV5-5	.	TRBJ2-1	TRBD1	TGTGCCAGCAGCCGCGGGACAGGGGATTTGCGCAATGAGCAGTTCTTC	CASSRGTGDLRNEQFF
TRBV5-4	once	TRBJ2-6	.	TGTGCCAGCAGCCCGGGTGGATCTGGGGCCAACGTCCTGACTTTC	CASSPGGSGANVLTF
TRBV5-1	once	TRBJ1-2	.	TGCGCCAGCAGCTTGGGTTGGGTCGGGGGTGACTATGGCTACACCTTC	CASSLGWVGGDYGYTF
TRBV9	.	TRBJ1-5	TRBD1	TGTGCCAGCAGCCCAGGGGGGGGATATAGCAATCAGCCCCAGCATTTT	CASSPGGGYSNQPQHF
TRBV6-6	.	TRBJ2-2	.	TGTGCCAGCAACGAGGTCGGGGAGCTGTTTTTT	CASNEVGELFF
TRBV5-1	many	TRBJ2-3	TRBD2	TGCGCCAGCAGCTCGGGACTAGCGGGAGGAGCAGATACGCAGTATTTT	CASSSGLAGGADTQYF
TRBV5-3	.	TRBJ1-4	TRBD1	TGTGCCAGAAGCTTCGGGACAGGGTGTGAAAAACTGTTTTTT	CARSFGTGCEKLFF
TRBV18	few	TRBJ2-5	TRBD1	TGTGCCAGCTCACCTGGGACAGAGCAAGAGACCCAGTACTTC	CASSPGTEQETQYF
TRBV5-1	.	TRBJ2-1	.	TGCGCCAGCAGCTTGGGCGCGAGTGAGCAGTTCTTC	CASSLGASEQFF
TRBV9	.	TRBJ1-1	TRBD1	TGTGCCAGCAGCACCCGACAGGGCCCAGCTTTCTTT	CASSTRQGPAFF
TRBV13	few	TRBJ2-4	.	TGTGCCAGCAGCTTAGGCACACCCGGGAACATAGCCAAAAACATTCAGTACTTC	CASSLGTPGNIAKNIQYF
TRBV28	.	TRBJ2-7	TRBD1	TGTGCCAGCAGTTTTCGTCTCCGGGACAGGGTAGACTACGAGCAGTACTTC	CASSFRLRDRVDYEQYF
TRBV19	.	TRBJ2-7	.	TGTGCCAGTAGTATGTATCCCAGGGGTGAGCAGTACTTC	CASSMYPRGEQYF
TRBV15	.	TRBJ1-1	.	TGTGCCACCAGCAGAGGTTGGGGGGGAGCTTTCTTT	CATSRGWGGAFF
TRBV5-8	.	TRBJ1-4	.	TGTGCCAGCAGCTTGGGATCGGGGCAGGGGAATGAAAAACTGTTTTTT	CASSLGSGQGNEKLFF
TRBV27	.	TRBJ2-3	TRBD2	TGTGCCAGCAGTTTACGGCGGGAGAGCGGAGATACGCAGTATTTT	CASSLRRESGDTQYF
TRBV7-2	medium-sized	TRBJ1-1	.	TGTGCCAGCAGATCCGGACGGGCGAACACTGAAGCTTTCTTT	CASRSGRANTEAFF
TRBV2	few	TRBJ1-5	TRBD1	TGTGCCAGCAGTCAACAAACAGGGGACGAACAGCCCCAGCATTTT	CASSQQTGDEQPQHF
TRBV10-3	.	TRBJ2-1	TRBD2	TGTGCCACCGGACTAGCGGGAGGGGGTGAGCAGTTCTTC	CATGLAGGGEQFF
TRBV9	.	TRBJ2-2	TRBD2	TGTGCCAGCAGCGTTGCTAGCGGGAACACCGGGGAGCTGTTTTTT	CASSVASGNTGELFF
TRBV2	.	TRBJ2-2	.	TGTGCCAGCAGCGGGACCAACACCGGGGAGCTGTTTTTT	CASSGTNTGELFF
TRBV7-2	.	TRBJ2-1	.	TGTGCCAGCAGCTTAGACGGGAACGATGAGCAGTTCTTC	CASSLDGNDEQFF
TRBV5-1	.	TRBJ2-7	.	TGCGCCAGCAGCTTGGCCGTGGGAAACTACGAGCAGTACTTC	CASSLAVGNYEQYF
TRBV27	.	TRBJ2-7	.	TGTGCCAGCAGCCTATGGTCGAAACGAGAGGAGCAGTACTTC	CASSLWSKREEQYF
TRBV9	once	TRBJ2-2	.	TGTGCCAGCAGCGTAGCTACGGGACTTGTGACCGGGGAGCTGTTTTTT	CASSVATGLVTGELFF
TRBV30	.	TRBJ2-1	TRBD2	TGTGCCTGGAGTGTACTCATTAAACTAGCGGGAGTAAGTTACAATGAGCAGTTCTTC	CAWSVLIKLAGVSYNEQFF
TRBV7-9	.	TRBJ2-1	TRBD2	TGTGCCAGCAGCCCCCGAATAGCGGGAGGCAATGAGCAGTTCTTC	CASSPRIAGGNEQFF